This TCR beta chain was profiled in a study of shared clonotypes between healthy human individuals. Across the whole study: Per-donor plates numbered three CD4 naive, three CD4 memory, two CD8 naive and one CD8 memory. Findings of the study overall: Memory subsets generally showed smaller estimated richness than naive subsets did. Across several donors, naive CD4 shared roughly 5.1%, naive CD8 around 3.8%, memory CD4 over 2%, memory CD8 0.4% to 0.5%. Inspection by rarefaction showed sorted-subset sequencing to be incomplete despite large depth.

In regard to this clone: What it recognizes is unknown.

CDR1 and CDR2 from the germline V gene are SGHDT and YYEEEE. J was trimmed by 1 base and V by 4 bases; bases with no gene match: 8. CDR3 length: 16 amino acids. Naive CD8 cells lacked CD45RO, underwent positive selection for CCR7 and left out terminally differentiated effector memory CD45RA+ cells. Method: immunoSEQ multiplex PCR; TCRdb's copy keeps in-frame clones and lacks some. The sample lists roughly 2.1 million clones; under 95% were seen once. The gene calls are TRBV5-6 and TRBJ1-1, with 9 bases fitting TRBD1. Material: naive CD8+ T cells from PBMCs. The sequence was obtained from a man aged 18 to 30 in good health. Some clones in this sample may be carry-over from other donors' samples. CDR3 loop: CASSMTGGSGNTEAFF. The CDR3, as DNA: TGTGCCAGCAGCATGACAGGGGGTTCCGGGAACACTGAAGCTTTCTTT.